Sequencing of this TCR beta chain was carried out in a study of blood T cell repertoires in COVID-19. Overall study: Acute-phase and convalescent COVID-19 samples originated in the United States, Italy and Spain. The cDNA or gDNA used as material had been derived from T cells, B-cell-depleted T cells, or PBMCs.

The CDR3 contains 11 residues. CDR1 is WSHSY and CDR2 is SAAADI in the germline V gene. The V gene lost 6 bases and the J gene lost 6 bases, with 8 bases spanning the gap. This clone was counted a few times. As originally analysed: Estimation of nucleated cell counts relied on the amplification of reference gene primers. Assay used: immunoSEQ multiplex PCR; TCRdb lists only in-frame clones, some missing. The D gene and trimming were derived from the DNA, and the V and J assignments and clone size from that table. The table lists about 27,000 clones, 88% of them singletons, with 7% to 8% in the top ten.

The receptor comes from a woman between 50 and 59 years old with active COVID-19. Material for sequencing was peripheral blood. V gene TRBV10-2 combines with J gene TRBJ1-2, with D perhaps matching TRBD1 (6 bases). In nucleotides, the CDR3 is TGCGCCAGCAGCTCAGGGGATGGCTACACCTTC. This codes for CASSSGDGYTF.